The T cell receptor beta chain described here comes from a study of cytomegalovirus exposure and HLA in healthy donors (dated by TCRdb to the late 2010s). Describing the broader study: An earlier analysis of roughly 610 of the donors reported 250 to 350 Gb of sequence data and 117 million unique TCR beta sequences obtained from some 200 million T cells. Among about 390 genotyped donors of the cohort, an average of 235,054 unique TCR beta nucleotide sequences were sequenced per donor, about a sixth of them non-productive. Donor age, sex, ethnicity and CMV serostatus were collected together with the repertoire data. Rather than drawing on any new phenotypic data, the later analysis identified candidate immune exposures from TCR beta sequences and the way those sequences occurred across donors. An earlier analysis of around 540 of the donors applied high-throughput TCR beta sequencing to assess whether each TCR beta V gene segment acted as functional or pseudogenic. Because of strong linkage in the cohort, five DR-DQ haplotypes were treated as single units for association and clustering. Every repertoire in the discovery cohort had been generated on one and the same sequencing platform. Genome-wide SNP genotypes for about 65% of the roughly 700 donors were used in a later genetic analysis, which treated that subset as a discovery cohort. The study combined high-throughput TCR immunosequencing, statistical association of individual TCRs with disease status, and machine learning to predict cytomegalovirus infection status. Of the roughly 430 genotyped donors, approximately 83% fell in the genetic ancestry cluster associated with self-reported Caucasian donors. About 300 gigabases of sequencing data and approximately 93 million unique TCR sequences were included in an early release covering several hundred HLA-typed donors. The study aimed to test whether signatures of past pathogen exposure could be identified by cataloging public T cell receptors. Along with the approximately 700-subject first cohort, a separate validation cohort of over 90 different subjects was used. A later analysis re-analyzed previously published TCR beta repertoires from 500 to 700 donors and added high-resolution HLA genotyping to study TCR occurrence patterns. Using immunosequencing, the study profiled T cell repertoires from some 670 subjects and related those repertoires to cytomegalovirus serostatus. Typing coverage differed by locus: A, B, C, DRB1 and DQB1 were typed in about 620-630 donors, DQA1 in about 500, DPA1 in nearly 610, and DPB1 in just under 490. Class I and class II HLA loci were covered by the typing at four-digit resolution. General study outcomes and caveats: Immune exposure information for the cohort was limited to CMV serostatus. In vitro tests confirmed that three of the cytomegalovirus-associated TCR beta chains recognize cytomegalovirus antigens. When HLA alleles, especially DR and DQ, strongly co-occurred, attributing TCR associations to individual alleles was difficult. In a later analysis, the rate of TCR association differed among HLA loci, with DRB1 alleles having the most associated TCRs and HLA-C alleles having the fewest. In an earlier analysis of around 600 of the donors, most TCR beta V segments appeared in productive rearrangements about 90% or about 30% of the time, broadly matching IMGT annotations. A later analysis found that HLA-associated TCR beta chains were more clonally expanded and had lower generation probabilities than equally common non-associated chains. Most CMV-associated TCR beta chains appeared to be HLA-restricted in a later analysis, and the HLA associations seemed to be driven largely by CMV exposure. The presence/absence analyses assumed that sequencing depth was roughly uniform across donors, and that assumption may not be true. The classifier was reported to diagnose cytomegalovirus status with high specificity and sensitivity in both the original and validation cohorts. HLA typing was unavailable for some donors at each locus, so association tests used only the typed subset. An association between a missense DCLRE1C variant and V-gene and J-gene trimming of TCR beta chains was found in a later genetic analysis and replicated in an independent cohort. A further reported finding was that TCR beta sequences accurately predicted the HLA-A and HLA-B alleles for most subjects in the first cohort. Only TCR beta chains were sequenced in this cohort, and the absence of alpha or paired-chain data limited detectable features. Several of the top co-occurrence clusters appeared to be linked to parvovirus B19, influenza, CMV and Epstein-Barr virus, according to a later analysis. Over 15 rarely observed V segments, including chromosome 9 orphons, were excluded from the earlier analysis of several hundred of the donors because counts were too low. A cluster of highly shared sequence variants was judged likely to be a technical artifact of the sequencing pipeline. Linkage disequilibrium might explain the correlated functional status among segregating V segments, but an unknown experimental factor could not be excluded. The 87-base-pair reads could not distinguish some IMGT-functional V segments, including TRBV6-2 and TRBV6-3, so those segments were excluded. At a false discovery rate of 0.05, a later analysis linked roughly 17,000 TCR beta sequences to specific HLA alleles. Most TCR sequences were seen in very few donors, while some public TCRs were found in many individuals. A total of 150 to 200 TCR beta chains were listed by the study as associated with cytomegalovirus. In a later genetic analysis, fewer N-insertions in productive TCRs were reported among donors in an Asian-associated ancestry cluster than the 666-donor mean. It was suggested by the authors that the approach could potentially be generalized to other disease states and immunological phenotypes.

The cohort consisted of 650 to 850 healthy bone marrow donors. At the time of sampling, every cohort member was nominally healthy, though immune exposures that went unrecorded were likely present. The donor was CMV seronegative and belonged to the group of 380 or so seronegative cohort members. Each donor provided a peripheral blood sample, and peripheral blood mononuclear cells were used for TCR beta sequencing. The Qiagen DNeasy Blood Extraction Kit was used to extract genomic DNA from the blood cell samples. The protocol used for the library was the immunoSEQ multiplex PCR assay. A mixture of 60 forward primers for TCR Vbeta segments and 13 reverse primers for TCR Jbeta segments was used in the multiplex PCR. Amplification of the CDR3 region of rearranged TCR beta genes was performed with a multiplex PCR assay on genomic DNA. The Illumina HiSeq System was used to sequence the amplified TCR beta libraries as 87-base-pair reads. From the authors' description of their analysis: A later analysis counted 65 million to 90 million unique TCR beta chains across the approximately 700 repertoires, and around 12 million of these chains were shared by at least two donors. A nearest-neighbor algorithm error-corrected the raw reads and collapsed the reads into unique sequences, merging closely related sequences to remove PCR and sequencing errors. CDR3 sequences were aligned to IMGT reference sequences to assign V, D and J gene segments. For a sequence to be retained, a match of at least six nucleotides to both a V gene segment and a J gene segment was required. Rearrangements were called productive when the CDR3 lacked stop codons and stayed in frame with V and J; all others were non-productive. CDR3 was defined by IMGT convention, running from the second conserved V-encoded cysteine to the conserved J-encoded phenylalanine. The earlier analysis of about 620 of the donors excluded sequences that lacked an unambiguous match to a single V gene segment. An earlier analysis of under 750 of the donors called V segments functional above 56.7% productive rearrangements and segregating when the between-donor standard deviation exceeded 5%. To diagnose cytomegalovirus status from the catalog of TCR beta chain sequences, a statistical classification framework was built. A later analysis assigned V and J genes by comparing TCR nucleotide sequences with IMGT/GENE-DB human TR gene sequences. The TCRdist pipeline was used in a later analysis to assign CDR3 sequences and most-parsimonious VDJ recombination scenarios. A later analysis defined each TCR beta chain by its CDR3 amino acid sequence plus V-gene family, and excluded reads lacking a unique V-gene family. A later analysis removed several hundred highly shared, low-generation-probability nucleotide sequences to deal with suspected cross-contamination and a sequencing artifact. In a later analysis, a clonal expansion index was calculated for each public chain from normalized within-repertoire ranks of inferred template counts. A later analysis computed generation probabilities with a VDJ recombination model fitted to out-of-frame rearrangements, and checked the results against IGoR. In a later analysis, TCR-TCR, TCR-HLA and TCR-CMV co-occurrence was scored with hypergeometric tests, and a repertoire-size bias correction was applied to TCR pairs. False discovery rates were estimated in a later analysis by permuting HLA or CMV assignments 20 times. In a later analysis, co-occurring TCRs were grouped using DBSCAN, and TCRdist sequence similarity was added for clustering within HLA-allele-positive subsets. Repertoires with fewer than 30,000 or more than 120,000 public chains, plus five repertoires with anomalous nucleotide sharing, were excluded from co-occurrence clustering. TCRdb limited this immuneACCESS table to in-frame rearrangements with V and J called. A share of clones is missing; checked studies link under half to unresolved V genes, and the rest is unexplained. The V and J calls and the clone size are those of that table, but D and trimming were determined from the DNA. For this sample the table gives around 120,000 clones, of which approximately 80% were detected only once. The ten largest clones take up 0.95% to 1.5% of the sample.

As for this clone: No cognate antigen has been identified for it. Qualities for individual bases were not recorded, and no much larger clone is one base off.

The CDR3 covers 18 residues, taking in both the cysteine and the phenylalanine. The kept DNA is CDR3 alone, 54 bases in frame from the first base. Sequences LGHNA (CDR1) and YNFKEQ (CDR2) are obtained from the germline V gene. The germline V end is reduced by 5 bases and the J end by 7 bases; junction bases left unmatched: 15. Sequencing was carried out using PBMCs. This clonotype was sampled from a girl aged 2 to 9 in good health and CMV-seronegative. The rearrangement combines TRBV4-2 with TRBJ2-1, with TRBD2 matching 12 junction bases. The CDR3 region has the sequence CASSSTLLLAGGVNEQFF. The DNA reads as follows: TGTGCCAGCAGCTCTACCCTCCTACTAGCGGGAGGAGTTAATGAGCAGTTCTTC.